This T cell receptor (beta chain) was recorded in a study of blood T cell repertoires in COVID-19. Study in general: The cDNA or gDNA used as material had been derived from T cells, B-cell-depleted T cells, or PBMCs.

The CDR3 totals 19 residues. From germline, CDR1 is LGHNT and CDR2 FRNRAP. Trimming shortened V by 0 bases and J by 8 bases, and 26 bases separated the two germline ends. Per the study methods: Nucleated cell counts were estimated from reference gene primer amplification. TCRdb's copy holds only in-frame clones and misses some; the assay was immunoSEQ multiplex PCR. For V, J and clone size, that table is used; D and trimming come from the DNA. The sample holds 150,000 to 200,000 clones, 87% seen once. The clonotype was recovered from a man aged 55 to 70 with active or convalescent COVID-19. The sample consisted of peripheral blood. The chain uses TRBV12-5 and TRBJ2-1; D not resolved. CDR3 DNA: TGTGCTAGTGGTTTGGTACGTCCCCCCACCGCCGCAAACCTACATGAGCAGTTCTTC. It codes for CASGLVRPPTAANLHEQFF.